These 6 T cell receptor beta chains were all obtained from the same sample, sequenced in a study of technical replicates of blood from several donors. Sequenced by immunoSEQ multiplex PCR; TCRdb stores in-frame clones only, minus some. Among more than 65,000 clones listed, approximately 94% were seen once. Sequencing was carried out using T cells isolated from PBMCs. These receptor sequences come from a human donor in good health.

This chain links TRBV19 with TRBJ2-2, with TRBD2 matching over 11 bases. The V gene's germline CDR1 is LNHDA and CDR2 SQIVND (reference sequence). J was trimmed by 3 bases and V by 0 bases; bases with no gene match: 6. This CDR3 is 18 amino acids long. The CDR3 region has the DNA TGTGCCAGTAGTATAGATCCTAGCGGGGGGCCGCACACCGGGGAGCTGTTTTTT. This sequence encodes CASSIDPSGGPHTGELFF. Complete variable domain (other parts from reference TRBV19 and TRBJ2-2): DGGITQSPKYLFRKEGQNVTLSCEQNLNHDAMYWYRQDPGQGLRLIYYSQIVNDFQKGDIAEGYSVSREKKESFPLTVTSAQKNPTAFYLCASSIDPSGGPHTGELFFGEGSRLTVL.

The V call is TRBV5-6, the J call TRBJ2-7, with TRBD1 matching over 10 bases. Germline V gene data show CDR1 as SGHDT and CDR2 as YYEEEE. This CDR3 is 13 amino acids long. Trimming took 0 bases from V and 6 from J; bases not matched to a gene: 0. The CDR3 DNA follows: TGTGCCAGCAGCTTGGGGACAGGGGGCGAGCAGTACTTC. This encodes CASSLGTGGEQYF.

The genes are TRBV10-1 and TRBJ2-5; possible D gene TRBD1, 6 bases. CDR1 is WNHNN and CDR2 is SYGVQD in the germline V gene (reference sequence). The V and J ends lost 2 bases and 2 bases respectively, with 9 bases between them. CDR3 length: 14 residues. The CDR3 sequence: CASSETDRQETQYF. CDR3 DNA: TGCGCCAGCAGTGAGACGGACAGACAAGAGACCCAGTACTTC.

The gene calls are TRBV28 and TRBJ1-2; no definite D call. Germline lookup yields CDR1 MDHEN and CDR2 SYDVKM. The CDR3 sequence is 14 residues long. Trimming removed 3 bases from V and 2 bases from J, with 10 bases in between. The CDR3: CASSFYRGNYGYTF. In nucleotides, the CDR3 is TGTGCCAGCAGTTTTTATCGGGGAAACTATGGCTACACCTTC.

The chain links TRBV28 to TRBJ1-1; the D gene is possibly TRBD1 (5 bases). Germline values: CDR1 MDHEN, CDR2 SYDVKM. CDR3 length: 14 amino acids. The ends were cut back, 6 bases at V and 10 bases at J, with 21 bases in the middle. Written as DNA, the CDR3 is TGTGCCAGCAGACCAGCCCGGTCGGGGACTTCAGCTTTCTTT. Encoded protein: CASRPARSGTSAFF.

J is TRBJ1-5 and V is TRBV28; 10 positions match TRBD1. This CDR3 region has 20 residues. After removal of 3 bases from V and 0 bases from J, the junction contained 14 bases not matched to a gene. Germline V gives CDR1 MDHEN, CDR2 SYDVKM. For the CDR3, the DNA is TGTGCCAGCAGTTTTTGGGACAGGGGAATAAAATATAATAGCAATCAGCCCCAGCATTTT. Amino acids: CASSFWDRGIKYNSNQPQHF. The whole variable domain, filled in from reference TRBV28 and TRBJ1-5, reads DVKVTQSSRYLVKRTGEKVFLECVQDMDHENMFWYRQDPGLGLRLIYFSYDVKMKEKGDIPEGYSVSREKKERFSLILESASTNQTSMYLCASSFWDRGIKYNSNQPQHFGDGTRLSIL.